A single sample is the source of the 20 T cell receptor beta chains below, sequenced in a study of CD8+CD57+ T cells in acquired aplastic anemia. For sequencing, patients were chosen who had shown expansion of CD8+CD57+ cells by flow cytometry. Genomic DNA acted as the template from which TCR beta VDJ combination and CDR3 sequence profiling were carried out. TCRdb ran MiXCR on the reads and lists one entry per CDR3 protein. The repertoire holds about 180,000 distinct CDR3 sequences, with around 48% as singletons. The source material was sorted CD4+, CD8+, or CD8+CD57+ T cells (not recorded which) from PBMCs. Every receptor here comes from a human donor with aplastic anemia.

The genes are TRBV2 and TRBJ1-5; 7 nucleotides align to TRBD1. Germline V gene data show CDR1 as SNHLY and CDR2 as FYNNEI. The J segment lost 5 bases and the V segment lost 6 bases, leaving 10 bases of the junction unmatched. The CDR3 is 15 residues long. The DNA for the CDR3 is TGTGCCAGCAGCCCACAGGGGACTACTTATCAGCCCCAGCATTTT. Its protein product is CASSPQGTTYQPQHF.

This clonotype came up many times. The genes are TRBV5-6 and TRBJ1-5; D ambiguous. Trimming stripped 0 bases from V and 11 bases from J, with 9 bases between. This CDR3 spans 12 amino acids. The V gene's germline CDR1 is SGHDT and CDR2 YYEEEE. Written as DNA, the CDR3 is TGTGCCAGCAGCTTGGCCCGGGGTTCCCAGCATTTT. This sequence encodes CASSLARGSQHF.

Concerning this clonotype: The DNA is omitted, as the CDR3 cannot be located on it reliably, and the CDR3 follows TCRdb's listing. This rearrangement joins TRBV10-3 to TRBJ1-5; the D call TRBD1 from the table was never checked on the DNA. The CDR3 extends over 18 residues, inclusive of both ends. Germline values: CDR1 ENHRY, CDR2 SYGVKD. Here the CDR3 reads CAMYLCASSMQGRGPQHF.

This chain links TRBV2 with TRBJ2-5; 7 nucleotides line up with TRBD1. Germline V gene data show CDR1 as SNHLY and CDR2 as FYNNEI. The CDR3 consists of 14 residues. The junction had 12 bases not matched to a gene; V was cut back by 7 bases and J by 7 bases. The CDR3 is CASTGTVGPGTQYF. The CDR3 nucleotides are TGTGCCAGCACCGGGACAGTGGGCCCGGGGACCCAGTACTTC. Full variable domain (outside the CDR3, taken from reference TRBV2 and TRBJ2-5): EPEVTQTPSHQVTQMGQEVILRCVPISNHLYFYWYRQILGQKVEFLVSFYNNEISEKSEIFDDQFSVERPDGSNFTLKIRSTKLEDSAMYFCASTGTVGPGTQYFGPGTRLLVL.

This chain joins TRBV29-1 and TRBJ1-2, with unresolved D. The germline V gene encodes CDR1 SQVTM and CDR2 ANQGSEA. There are 14 residues in the CDR3. Trimming shortened V by 3 bases and J by 1 base, and 12 bases separated the two germline ends. The CDR3 nucleotides read TGCAGCGTTGACAGGATTAAAGATAACTATGGCTACACCTTC. This gives the protein CSVDRIKDNYGYTF.

This clonotype has just a few counts. The rearrangement uses TRBV18 and TRBJ1-5; 9 nucleotides line up with TRBD1. The CDR3 covers 16 residues. V was pared by 6 bases and J by 5 bases, with 11 bases of the junction left unmatched. The V gene's germline CDR1 is KGHSH and CDR2 LQKENI. The CDR3 loop reads CASSSTGTGFDQPQHF. The CDR3 DNA reads TGTGCCAGCTCGTCGACCGGGACAGGGTTCGATCAGCCCCAGCATTTT.

This clonotype was counted ten times or more. The chain has TRBV12-3 or TRBV12-4 and TRBJ1-1, with D unclear. The CDR3 runs 15 residues. V dropped 5 bases and J dropped 0 bases, with 13 bases sitting between them. The CDR3 coding sequence is TGTGCCAGCAGTGCCCCCCAGGCGGTGAACACTGAAGCTTTCTTT. This codes for CASSAPQAVNTEAFF.

The chain recombines TRBV11-3 with TRBJ2-2; D not certain. Trimming took off 5 bases at V and 6 bases at J, with 7 bases between the two ends. CDR3 length equals 12 residues. CDR1 and CDR2 (germline): SGHNT, YENEEA. CDR3 coding DNA: TGTGCCAGCAGCCCCCGCCCCGGGGAGCTGTTTTTT. It encodes CASSPRPGELFF.

The gene calls are TRBV27 and TRBJ1-5; D unclear. CDR3 length: 12 residues. CDR1 and CDR2 (germline): MNHEY, SMNVEV (reference sequence). V was clipped by 4 bases and J by 11 bases, with 12 bases between them. This CDR3 is CASSSQFGSQHF. The CDR3 coding sequence is TGTGCCAGCAGTTCCCAGTTCGGGTCCCAGCATTTT.

At least ten counts were recorded for this clonotype. The J gene is TRBJ2-1, the V gene TRBV14, with 7 bases fitting TRBD2. Trimming cost V 2 bases and J 10 bases; bases outside gene matches: 14. This CDR3 region has 16 residues. Germline CDR1 is SGHDN and CDR2 is FVKESK. DNA for the CDR3: TGTGCCAGCAGCCAATCGGAAAGGACCCTCGGGAGGGAGCAGTTCTTC. Residues: CASSQSERTLGREQFF.

This clonotype was recorded many times. This chain uses TRBV5-1 with TRBJ1-1, with TRBD1 identical over 7 bases. Germline lookup yields CDR1 SGHRS and CDR2 YFSETQ. The J segment lost 4 bases and the V segment lost 7 bases, leaving 7 bases of the junction unmatched. The CDR3 runs to 13 residues. CDR3 amino acids: CASATQGGTEAFF. Here the CDR3 DNA reads TGCGCCAGCGCGACCCAGGGGGGCACTGAAGCTTTCTTT.

This clonotype was counted many times. The chain links TRBV20-1 to TRBJ1-5; D remains unclear. V was pared by 6 bases and J by 0 bases, with 6 bases between. CDR1 and CDR2 from the germline V gene are DFQATT and SNEGSKA (reference sequence). This CDR3 is built from 12 residues. The CDR3: CSAQPSNQPQHF. The CDR3 DNA reads as TGCAGTGCACAGCCTAGCAATCAGCCCCAGCATTTT.

CDR3 sequence (DNA): TGTGCCAGCAGCTTAGTTGAGAATTCACCCCTCCACTTT. It translates to CASSLVENSPLHF. The chain carries TRBV7-8 and TRBJ1-6, with D unclear. CDR3 size: 13 residues. Trimming removed 1 base at V and 7 bases at J, with 5 bases between. CDR1 SGHVS and CDR2 FQNEAQ come from the germline V gene.

This sequence joins TRBV7-3 and TRBJ1-4, with D possibly being TRBD1 (5 bases). From germline, CDR1 is SGHTA and CDR2 FQGTGA. The CDR3 spans 14 residues. With 5 bases removed from V and 8 bases from J, the gap between germline ends came to 15 bases. Here the CDR3 reads CASSRAANREKLFF. The DNA of the CDR3 is TGTGCCAGCAGCCGAGCCGCAAACAGGGAAAAACTGTTTTTT. Variable domain in full (rest from reference TRBV7-3 and TRBJ1-4): GAGVSQTPSNKVTEKGKYVELRCDPISGHTALYWYRQSLGQGPEFLIYFQGTGAADDSGLPNDRFFAVRPEGSVSTLKIQRTERGDSAVYLCASSRAANREKLFFGSGTQLSVL.

Regarding this clonotype: This may be a read error, as it is one base from a much larger clone. The chain links TRBV9 to TRBJ2-5, with 7 bases identical to TRBD1. The CDR3 totals 16 residues. CDR1 and CDR2 (germline): SGDLS, YYNGEE. This CDR3 reads CASSVADRVAQEAQYF. The CDR3 coding sequence is TGTGCCAGCAGCGTAGCTGACAGGGTGGCCCAAGAGGCCCAGTACTTC.

This clonotype showed up many times. The V call is TRBV11-2, the J call TRBJ2-2, with TRBD2 matching 7 bases. The trim removed 5 bases at V and 7 bases at J, leaving 7 bases unmatched. Germline CDR1 SGHAT, CDR2 FQNNGV. The CDR3 runs to 14 residues. Here the CDR3 DNA reads TGTGCCAGCAGCACACGGGAGCGGGGCGGGGAGCTGTTTTTT. Protein: CASSTRERGGELFF.

The V call is TRBV7-3, the J call TRBJ1-5; TRBD1 might be the D (5 bases). V was trimmed by 2 bases and J by 1 base, leaving 12 bases between them. The CDR3 is 16 amino acids. CDR1 and CDR2 (germline): SGHTA, FQGTGA. DNA for the CDR3: TGTGCCAGCAGCTTATTGTGGTGGGACAGCAATCAGCCCCAGCATTTT. Translation: CASSLLWWDSNQPQHF.

Ten or more counts support this clonotype. The chain links TRBV19 to TRBJ1-5; no definite D call. Per germline, CDR1 LNHDA and CDR2 SQIVND (reference sequence). V was trimmed by 9 bases and J by 5 bases, leaving 14 bases between them. The CDR3 sequence is 13 residues long. CDR3 nucleotide sequence: TGTGCCAGCCAATTGGGGTCTTATCAGCCCCAGCATTTT. Protein sequence: CASQLGSYQPQHF.

In the case of this clonotype: Its ends do not fully match the called genes, so a read error is possible. This rearrangement joins TRBV20-1 to TRBJ1-1, with a possible D match to TRBD1 (5 bases). There are 16 residues in the CDR3. The germline gives CDR1 DFQATT, CDR2 SNEGSKA (reference sequence). The CDR3 is CSARDTWEWKDTGAFF. Written as DNA, the CDR3 is TGCAGTGCTAGAGATACGTGGGAATGGAAGGACACTGGAGCTTTCTTT.

This clonotype was observed many times. The genes are TRBV5-1 and TRBJ1-1; no clear D gene. The ends were cut back, 0 bases at V and 0 bases at J, with 9 bases in the middle. CDR3 length: 15 amino acids. CDR1 is SGHRS, CDR2 YFSETQ, per germline. The CDR3 protein is CASSLGHNLNTEAFF. The CDR3, as DNA: TGCGCCAGCAGCTTGGGCCACAATCTGAACACTGAAGCTTTCTTT.